A single sample gave rise to the 24 T cell receptor beta chains below, sequenced in a study of T cells in women clearing cervical HPV infection. Measured with immunoSEQ multiplex PCR; TCRdb has only the in-frame clones, and not every one. The sample includes fewer than 35,000 clones. The sample consisted of blood buffy coat. All receptors derive from a woman between 18 and 69 years old with a cervical HPV16 infection that either progressed to CIN3+ or cleared (not recorded which).

As regards this clone: The CDR3 extends 3 residues past the end of the read, so its final part is completed from the germline J gene. The V and J genes are TRBV11-2 and TRBJ2-3, with a tentative D call TRBD2 (7 bases). This CDR3 has 15 amino acids. CDR1 and CDR2 (germline): SGHAT, FQNNGV. Deletions cut 5 bases from V and 2 bases from J, with 14 bases between. The part of the CDR3 DNA that was read is TGTGCCAGCAGCGGCAGAGGGGGGGCCACAGATACG. This codes for CASSGRGGATDT. The complete CDR3 protein is CASSGRGGATDTQYF. Drawing the rest from reference TRBV11-2 and TRBJ2-3, the complete variable domain is EAGVAQSPRYKIIEKRQSVAFWCNPISGHATLYWYQQILGQGPKLLIQFQNNGVVDDSQLPKDRFSAERLKGVDSTLKIQPAKLEDSAVYLCASSGRGGATDTQYFGPGTRLTVL.

With respect to this clone: The read ends 3 residues before the CDR3 terminus; that terminus is restored from the germline J gene. The V call is TRBV19, the J call TRBJ1-3; possibly TRBD1 for D (5 bases). The CDR3 extends over 18 amino acids. CDR1 LNHDA and CDR2 SQIVND come from the germline V gene (reference sequence). Trimming removed 3 bases from V and 4 bases from J, with 22 bases in between. CDR3 amino acids: CASSIPSAGRNTGNTIYF. The sequenced CDR3 bases are TGTGCCAGTAGTATTCCGTCGGCAGGGCGGAATACGGGAAACACC.

To note about this clone: The read stops 3 residues short of the end of the CDR3; the missing end is completed from the germline J gene. J is TRBJ1-2 and V is TRBV7-9; TRBD1 aligns across 7 bases. The V gene's germline CDR1 is SEHNR and CDR2 FQNEAQ (reference sequence). J was trimmed by 4 bases and V by 2 bases; bases with no gene match: 7. This CDR3 has 15 amino acids. CDR3 DNA (partial): TGTGCCAGCAGCTTAAGGGCAGGGGGGTTCTATGGC. Translated, it gives CASSLRAGGFYG. The full CDR3 is CASSLRAGGFYGYTF.

About this clone: The read ends 3 residues early relative to the CDR3; the germline J gene fills the gap. This chain joins TRBV13 and TRBJ2-1; weak D call: TRBD1 (6 bases). V lost 5 bases and J lost 8, with 19 bases in between. From germline, CDR1 is PRHDT and CDR2 FYEKMQ (reference sequence). This CDR3 is 15 amino acids long. The CDR3 reads CASSHGGLTSDEQFF. The sequenced part of the CDR3 DNA is TGTGCCAGCAGCCATGGGGGCCTCACTTCGGATGAG.

Regarding this clone: The read stops 3 residues short of the end of the CDR3; the missing end is completed from the germline J gene. V is TRBV7-9 and J is TRBJ1-2, with no clear D. CDR3 length: 15 amino acids. Germline V gene data show CDR1 as SEHNR and CDR2 as FQNEAQ (reference sequence). The CDR3 here is CASSSVGLRTDTYTF. CDR3 DNA, as far as it was read: TGTGCCAGCAGCTCCGTTGGACTCCGCACAGATACC.

A word on this clone: The read terminates 3 residues ahead of where the CDR3 ends, so the germline J gene completes it. The chain combines TRBV6-1 with TRBJ2-5; 7 positions agree with TRBD2. This CDR3 has 15 amino acids. V lost 4 bases to trimming and J lost 6 bases; unmatched junction nucleotides: 11. Germline CDR1 is MNHNS and CDR2 is SASEGT. The CDR3 protein is CASSGTLAAWQTQYF. CDR3 DNA, as far as it was read: TGTGCCAGCAGTGGGACCCTAGCGGCTTGGCAGACC.

CDR3 in amino acids: CSASGQGRHNYGYTF. CDR3 DNA (partial): TGCAGTGCCTCGGGACAGGGCCGACATAACTATGGC. V usage is TRBV20-1 and J usage is TRBJ1-2; 9 bases are shared with TRBD1. Coverage ceases 3 residues before the CDR3 finishes, and the germline J gene fills in the end. Germline V CDR1 and CDR2: DFQATT, SNEGSKA (reference sequence). CDR3 size: 15 residues. The V gene end was trimmed by 6 bases and the J gene end by 1 base; junction bases not matched to a gene: 9.

About this clone itself: The CDR3 end falls 3 residues outside the read, so it is completed with the germline J gene. V usage is TRBV6-2 or TRBV6-3 and J usage is TRBJ1-1; 7 bases agree with TRBD1. Germline loops: CDR1 MNHEY, CDR2 SVGEGT. The CDR3 sequence is 14 residues long. Germline trimming cut 2 bases from V and 7 bases from J; bases unmatched to any gene: 7. The part of the CDR3 DNA that was read is TGTGCCAGCAGTTACAACAGGGGATATAGTGAA. The encoded protein is CASSYNRGYSE. The whole CDR3 sequence is CASSYNRGYSEAFF.

With respect to this clone: The CDR3 end lies 3 residues beyond the end of the read and is filled in from the germline J gene. The chain links TRBV13 to TRBJ2-7, with 7 bases that match TRBD1. Trimming cost V 5 bases and J 0 bases; bases outside gene matches: 16. Germline V CDR1 and CDR2: PRHDT, FYEKMQ (reference sequence). The CDR3 totals 18 residues. CDR3 region: CASSPPPIRQGSSYEQYF. The sequenced CDR3 bases are TGTGCCAGCAGCCCACCCCCCATCAGACAGGGAAGCTCCTACGAG. The full variable domain, completed using reference TRBV13 and TRBJ2-7, is AAGVIQSPRHLIKEKRETATLKCYPIPRHDTVYWYQQGPGQDPQFLISFYEKMQSDKGSIPDRFSAQQFSDYHSELNMSSLELGDSALYFCASSPPPIRQGSSYEQYFGPGTRLTVT.

Details on this clone: The read ends 3 residues before the CDR3 terminus; that terminus is restored from the germline J gene. The chain joins TRBV12-3 or TRBV12-4 to TRBJ2-3; TRBD1 might be the D (6 bases). V was cut by 4 bases and J by 2 bases, with 13 bases left in between. CDR3 size: 15 residues. The part of the CDR3 DNA that was read is TGTGCCAGCAGTTACAGGGTTCGGGACACAGATACG. Its protein product is CASSYRVRDTDT. The entire CDR3 sequence reads CASSYRVRDTDTQYF.

Details on this clone: The read stops 3 residues short of the end of the CDR3; the missing end is completed from the germline J gene. The rearrangement joins TRBV5-1 to TRBJ1-1; D perhaps matches TRBD1 (5 bases). The CDR3 runs to 14 residues. Trimming took 0 bases from V and 2 from J, leaving 8 bases between them. Germline assignment: CDR1 SGHRS and CDR2 YFSETQ. This CDR3 reads CASSLGQPNTEAFF. CDR3 DNA (partial): TGCGCCAGCAGCTTGGGACAGCCCAACACTGAA.

Note on this clone: From the germline J gene comes the end of the CDR3, since the read stops 3 residues before it. V is TRBV6-1 and J is TRBJ1-2, with D possibly TRBD1 on 6 matching bases. The CDR3 loop spans 17 amino acids. Trimming removed 1 base from V and 3 bases from J, with 18 bases in between. Germline V gene data show CDR1 as MNHNS and CDR2 as SASEGT. The CDR3: CASSEVGGGGADYGYTF. CDR3 bases read: TGTGCCAGCAGTGAAGTTGGTGGGGGGGGCGCGGACTATGGC.

Note on this clone: The CDR3 extends 3 residues past the end of the read, so its final part is completed from the germline J gene. V and J are TRBV30 and TRBJ1-3; D ambiguous. The CDR3 is 15 residues long. Trimming stripped 0 bases from V and 4 bases from J, with 13 bases between. Germline CDR1 and CDR2: GTSNPN and SVGIG (reference sequence). The sequenced CDR3 bases are TGTGCCTGGAGTGTCGCGGGGTTAATGGGAAACACC. Protein sequence: CAWSVAGLMGNT. The CDR3 reads in full as CAWSVAGLMGNTIYF.

For this clone: At one boundary the junction diverges from the germline segment, which might be a read error. The read gets to within 3 residues of the CDR3 end, and the germline J gene fills in the rest. V is TRBV4-2 and J is TRBJ2-5; D ambiguous. The CDR3 covers 13 residues. CDR1 and CDR2 from the germline V gene are LGHNA and YNFKEQ. CDR3 bases read: TGCGCCAGCAGCCAATTCTTCGGGGAGACC. It is translated as CASSQFFGET. From start to end, the CDR3 is CASSQFFGETQYF.

Of note for this clone: The read ends 3 residues before the CDR3 terminus; that terminus is restored from the germline J gene. The chain has TRBV30 and TRBJ2-3; 11 nucleotides agree with TRBD2. This CDR3 comprises 15 residues. Trimming at V came to 5 bases and at J to 4 bases, leaving 8 bases not matched to a gene. Germline V gene sequence: CDR1 GTSNPN, CDR2 SVGIG (reference sequence). The covered CDR3 bases are TGTGCCTGGGGTGGCCTAGCGGGAGGCGCAGATACG. Protein product: CAWGGLAGGADT. The full-length CDR3 reads as CAWGGLAGGADTQYF.

Turning to this clone: The observed sequence ends 3 residues before the CDR3 terminus, with the missing tail filled in from the germline J gene. This rearrangement joins TRBV6-2 or TRBV6-3 to TRBJ1-2, with D possibly being TRBD1 (6 bases). Trimming took 5 bases from V and 5 from J, leaving 12 bases between them. This CDR3 contains 13 residues. Germline values: CDR1 MNHEY, CDR2 SVGEGT. The sequenced CDR3 bases are TGTGCCAGCAGTCCCGAGGGGGTGTATGGC. It specifies CASSPEGVYG. The entire CDR3 protein reads CASSPEGVYGYTF.

Points on this clone: The CDR3 extends 3 residues past the end of the read, so its final part is completed from the germline J gene. The chain uses TRBV2 and TRBJ2-2, with 8 bases aligning to TRBD1. The germline V gene has CDR1 SNHLY and CDR2 FYNNEI. Trimming at V came to 11 bases and at J to 1 base, leaving 6 bases not matched to a gene. This CDR3 is built from 14 residues. CDR3 loop: CACKTGVNTGELFF. The sequenced CDR3 bases are TGTGCCTGTAAGACAGGGGTGAACACCGGGGAG.

The sequenced CDR3 bases are TGCAGCGTTGAAGTTAAGAGGACAGGGCCTAACTATGGC. It codes for CSVEVKRTGPNYG. The whole CDR3 region reads CSVEVKRTGPNYGYTF. V and J are TRBV29-1 and TRBJ1-2; TRBD1 matches at 8 bases. Read sequence stops 3 residues before the CDR3 end, and the germline J gene provides the missing end. Losses at the gene ends were 1 base for V and 0 bases for J; bases not matched to a gene: 7. This CDR3 has 16 amino acids. Germline CDR1 SQVTM, CDR2 ANQGSEA.

A note on this clone: The read falls 3 residues short of the CDR3 end, and the missing part is taken from the germline J gene. The rearrangement links TRBV6-2 or TRBV6-3 to TRBJ1-1; 11 bases align to TRBD1. The germline V gene has CDR1 MNHEY and CDR2 SVGEGT. V shed 7 bases and J 3 bases; nucleotides not matched to a gene: 7. This CDR3 is 15 amino acids long. The covered CDR3 bases are TGTGCCAGCAATTCAGAGGGACAGGGGGACACTGAA. Amino acids: CASNSEGQGDTE. Given in full, the CDR3 is CASNSEGQGDTEAFF.

Comments on this clone: The read terminates 3 residues before the CDR3 end, so the remaining end is supplied by the germline J gene. The V and J genes are TRBV18 and TRBJ2-7; 10 bases agree with TRBD1. With 4 bases clipped from V and 6 bases from J, the junction kept 9 bases outside the gene matches. The CDR3 loop spans 15 amino acids. Per germline, CDR1 KGHSH and CDR2 LQKENI. CDR3 residues: CASSLPPGTGVEQYF. CDR3 DNA, as far as it was read: TGTGCCAGCTCACTCCCTCCCGGGACAGGGGTCGAG.

In the case of this clone: The DNA ends 3 residues before the CDR3 does, and the rest of the CDR3 is filled in from the germline J gene. This chain links TRBV19 with TRBJ1-3; unclear D gene. Germline V gene sequence: CDR1 LNHDA, CDR2 SQIVND (reference sequence). The CDR3 consists of 12 residues. V was cut by 4 bases and J by 7 bases, with 8 bases left in between. CDR3 residues: CASSKQPNTIYF. The part of the CDR3 DNA that was read is TGTGCCAGTAGTAAACAGCCCAACACC.

A note on this clone: The read falls 3 residues short of the CDR3 end, and the missing part is taken from the germline J gene. The V gene is TRBV7-3, the J gene TRBJ2-7; 7 nucleotides agree with TRBD2. With 2 bases clipped from V and 2 bases from J, the junction kept 0 bases outside the gene matches. This CDR3 comprises 13 residues. Germline V gives CDR1 SGHTA, CDR2 FQGTGA. CDR3 amino acids: CASSLGTTYEQYF. CDR3 DNA (partial): TGTGCCAGCAGCTTAGGGACTACCTACGAG.

With regard to this clone: The read gets to within 3 residues of the CDR3 end, and the germline J gene fills in the rest. The gene calls are TRBV20-1 and TRBJ1-6, with 8 nucleotides matching TRBD1. Unmatched junction bases numbered 11, after V lost 6 bases and J lost 7 bases. The CDR3 totals 15 residues. The germline V gene encodes CDR1 DFQATT and CDR2 SNEGSKA (reference sequence). The CDR3 sequence is CSAPLPDRENSPLHF. CDR3 DNA, as far as it was read: TGCAGTGCCCCCTTACCGGACAGGGAGAATTCACCC.

Worth noting for this clone: The sequence runs out 3 residues before the end of the CDR3; the remainder is reconstructed from the germline J gene. The chain joins TRBV19 to TRBJ1-5, with D tentatively TRBD1 (6 bases). There are 15 residues in the CDR3. The germline gives CDR1 LNHDA, CDR2 SQIVND (reference sequence). V lost 4 bases, J lost 0 bases, and 10 bases lay in between. Here the CDR3 reads CASSTGTHSNQPQHF. Partial CDR3 DNA: TGTGCCAGTAGTACCGGGACACATAGCAATCAGCCC.